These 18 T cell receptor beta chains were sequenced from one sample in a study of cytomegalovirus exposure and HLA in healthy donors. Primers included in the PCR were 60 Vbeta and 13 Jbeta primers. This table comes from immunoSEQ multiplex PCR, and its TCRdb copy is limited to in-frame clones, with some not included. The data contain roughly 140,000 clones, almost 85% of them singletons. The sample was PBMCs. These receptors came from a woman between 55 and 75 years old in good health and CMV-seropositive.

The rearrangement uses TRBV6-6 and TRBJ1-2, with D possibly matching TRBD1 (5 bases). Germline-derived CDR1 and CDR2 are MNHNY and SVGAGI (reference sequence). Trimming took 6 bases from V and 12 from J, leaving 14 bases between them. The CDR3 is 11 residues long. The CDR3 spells CASREGWGHTF. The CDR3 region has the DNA TGTGCCAGCAGGGAAGGGTGGGGCCACACCTTC.

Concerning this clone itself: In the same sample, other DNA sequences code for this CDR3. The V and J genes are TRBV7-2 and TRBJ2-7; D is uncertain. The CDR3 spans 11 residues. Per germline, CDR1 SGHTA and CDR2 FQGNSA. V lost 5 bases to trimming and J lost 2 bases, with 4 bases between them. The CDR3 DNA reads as TGTGCCAGCAGCCCCGCCTACGAGCAGTACTTC. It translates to CASSPAYEQYF.

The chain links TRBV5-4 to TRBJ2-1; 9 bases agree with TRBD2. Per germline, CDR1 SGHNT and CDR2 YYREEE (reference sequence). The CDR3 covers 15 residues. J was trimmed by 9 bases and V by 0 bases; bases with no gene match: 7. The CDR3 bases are TGTGCCAGCAGCTTGGAGGGCGGGAGGGGGGCTGAGCAGTTCTTC. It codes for CASSLEGGRGAEQFF.

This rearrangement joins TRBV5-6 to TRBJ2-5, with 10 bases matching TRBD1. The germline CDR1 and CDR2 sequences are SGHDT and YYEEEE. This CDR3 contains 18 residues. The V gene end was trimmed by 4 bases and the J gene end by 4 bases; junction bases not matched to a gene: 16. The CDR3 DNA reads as TGTGCCAGCAGCCAAGAGCATCACCCGGGACAGGGGCGAGAGACCCAGTACTTC. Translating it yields CASSQEHHPGQGRETQYF.

This CDR3 is CASSEDRGISYEQYF. The CDR3 DNA follows: TGTGCCAGCAGTGAAGACAGGGGCATCTCCTACGAGCAGTACTTC. The V and J genes are TRBV2 and TRBJ2-7, with 7 nucleotides matching TRBD1. The V gene's germline CDR1 is SNHLY and CDR2 FYNNEI. CDR3 length: 15 amino acids. The V gene end was trimmed by 1 base and the J gene end by 0 bases; junction bases not matched to a gene: 3.

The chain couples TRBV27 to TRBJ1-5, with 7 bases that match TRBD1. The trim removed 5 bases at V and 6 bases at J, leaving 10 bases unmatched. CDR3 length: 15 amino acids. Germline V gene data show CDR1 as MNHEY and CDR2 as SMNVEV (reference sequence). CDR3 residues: CASSLQGYSTQPQHF. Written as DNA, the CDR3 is TGTGCCAGCAGTCTACAGGGGTATTCGACTCAGCCCCAGCATTTT.

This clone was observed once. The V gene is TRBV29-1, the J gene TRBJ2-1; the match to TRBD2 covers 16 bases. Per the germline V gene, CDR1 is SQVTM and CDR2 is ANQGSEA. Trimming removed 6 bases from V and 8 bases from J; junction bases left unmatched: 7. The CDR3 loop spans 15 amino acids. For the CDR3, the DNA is TGCAGCGTCGCCGGGACTAGCGGGAGGGCGGATGAGCAGTTCTTC. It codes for CSVAGTSGRADEQFF.

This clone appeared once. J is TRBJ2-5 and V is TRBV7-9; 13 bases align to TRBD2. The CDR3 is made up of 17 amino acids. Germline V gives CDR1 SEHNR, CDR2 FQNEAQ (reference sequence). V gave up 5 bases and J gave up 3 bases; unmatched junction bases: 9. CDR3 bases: TGTGCCAGCAGCATTCAACTAGCGGGAGGGCCGGAAGAGACCCAGTACTTC. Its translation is CASSIQLAGGPEETQYF.

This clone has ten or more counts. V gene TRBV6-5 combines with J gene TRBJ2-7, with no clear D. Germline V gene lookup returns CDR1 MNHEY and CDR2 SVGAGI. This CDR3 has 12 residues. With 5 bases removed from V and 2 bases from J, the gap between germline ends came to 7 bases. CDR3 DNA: TGTGCCAGCAGTCGAGGTACCTACGAGCAGTACTTC. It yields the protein CASSRGTYEQYF.

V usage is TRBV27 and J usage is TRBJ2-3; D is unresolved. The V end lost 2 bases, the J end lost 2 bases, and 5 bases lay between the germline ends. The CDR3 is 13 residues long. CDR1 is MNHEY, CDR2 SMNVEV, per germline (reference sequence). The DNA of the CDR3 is TGTGCCAGCAGTTTACCAAACACAGATACGCAGTATTTT. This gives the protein CASSLPNTDTQYF.

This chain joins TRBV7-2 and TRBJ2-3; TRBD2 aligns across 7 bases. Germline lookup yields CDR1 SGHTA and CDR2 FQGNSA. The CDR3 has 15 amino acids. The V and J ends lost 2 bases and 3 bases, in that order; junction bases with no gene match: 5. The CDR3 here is CASSLLSGITDTQYF. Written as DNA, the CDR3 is TGTGCCAGCAGCTTATTGAGCGGGATTACAGATACGCAGTATTTT.

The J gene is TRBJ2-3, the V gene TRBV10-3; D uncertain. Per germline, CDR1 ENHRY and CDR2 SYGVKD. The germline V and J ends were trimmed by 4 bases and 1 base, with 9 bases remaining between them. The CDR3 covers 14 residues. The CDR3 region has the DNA TGTGCCATCAGTGGGGCGTGGGGCACAGATACGCAGTATTTT. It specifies CAISGAWGTDTQYF.

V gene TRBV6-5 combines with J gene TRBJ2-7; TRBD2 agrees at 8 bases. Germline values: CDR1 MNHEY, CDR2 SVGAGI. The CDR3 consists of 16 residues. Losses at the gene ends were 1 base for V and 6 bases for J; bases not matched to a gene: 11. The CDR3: CASSYLSGSPPSEQYF. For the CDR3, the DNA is TGTGCCAGCAGTTACTTGAGCGGGAGCCCCCCGAGCGAGCAGTACTTC.

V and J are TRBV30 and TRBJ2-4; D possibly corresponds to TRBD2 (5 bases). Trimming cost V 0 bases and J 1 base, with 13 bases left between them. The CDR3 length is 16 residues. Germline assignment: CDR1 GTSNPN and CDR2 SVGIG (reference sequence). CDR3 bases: TGTGCCTGGAGTGTACTTCCTGGGGAGGCCAAAAACATTCAGTACTTC. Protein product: CAWSVLPGEAKNIQYF.

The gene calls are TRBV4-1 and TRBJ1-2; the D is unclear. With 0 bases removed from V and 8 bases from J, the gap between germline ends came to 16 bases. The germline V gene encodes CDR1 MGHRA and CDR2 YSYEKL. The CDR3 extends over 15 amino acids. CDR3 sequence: CASSQDEGVSRGYTF. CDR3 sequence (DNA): TGCGCCAGCAGCCAAGATGAGGGCGTCTCGAGAGGCTACACCTTC.

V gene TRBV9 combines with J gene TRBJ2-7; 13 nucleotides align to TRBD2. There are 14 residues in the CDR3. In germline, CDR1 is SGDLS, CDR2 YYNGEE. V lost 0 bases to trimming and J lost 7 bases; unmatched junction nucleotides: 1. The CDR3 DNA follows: TGTGCCAGCAGCGTAGGACTAGCGGGAGGAGAGCAGTACTTC. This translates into CASSVGLAGGEQYF.

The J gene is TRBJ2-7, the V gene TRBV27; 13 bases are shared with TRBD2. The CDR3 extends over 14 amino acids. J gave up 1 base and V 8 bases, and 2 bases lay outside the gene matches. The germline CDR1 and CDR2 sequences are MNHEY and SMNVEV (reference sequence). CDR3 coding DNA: TGTGCCAGCCGACTAGCGGGAGGTTCCTACGAGCAGTACTTC. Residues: CASRLAGGSYEQYF.

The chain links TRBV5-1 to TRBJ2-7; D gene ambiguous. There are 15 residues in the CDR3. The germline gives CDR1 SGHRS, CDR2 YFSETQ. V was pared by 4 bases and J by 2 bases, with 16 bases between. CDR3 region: CASSPSSSEAYEQYF. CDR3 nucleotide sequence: TGCGCCAGCAGCCCATCCTCCAGCGAGGCCTACGAGCAGTACTTC.